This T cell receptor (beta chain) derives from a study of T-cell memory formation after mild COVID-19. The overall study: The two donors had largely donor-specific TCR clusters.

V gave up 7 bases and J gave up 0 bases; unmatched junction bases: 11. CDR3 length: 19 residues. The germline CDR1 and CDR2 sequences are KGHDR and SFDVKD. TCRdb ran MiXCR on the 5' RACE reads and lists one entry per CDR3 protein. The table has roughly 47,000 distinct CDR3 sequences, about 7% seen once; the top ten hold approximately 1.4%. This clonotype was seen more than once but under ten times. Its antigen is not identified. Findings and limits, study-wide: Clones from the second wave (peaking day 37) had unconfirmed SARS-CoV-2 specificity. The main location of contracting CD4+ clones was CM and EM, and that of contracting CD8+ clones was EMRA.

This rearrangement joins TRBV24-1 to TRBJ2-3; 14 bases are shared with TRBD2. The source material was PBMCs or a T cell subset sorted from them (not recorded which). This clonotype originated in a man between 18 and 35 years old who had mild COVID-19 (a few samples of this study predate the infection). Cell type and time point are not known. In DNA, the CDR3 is TGTGCCACCAGCCCCCTGGGGACTAGCGGGGGATCTAGCACAGATACGCAGTATTTT. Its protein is CATSPLGTSGGSSTDTQYF.